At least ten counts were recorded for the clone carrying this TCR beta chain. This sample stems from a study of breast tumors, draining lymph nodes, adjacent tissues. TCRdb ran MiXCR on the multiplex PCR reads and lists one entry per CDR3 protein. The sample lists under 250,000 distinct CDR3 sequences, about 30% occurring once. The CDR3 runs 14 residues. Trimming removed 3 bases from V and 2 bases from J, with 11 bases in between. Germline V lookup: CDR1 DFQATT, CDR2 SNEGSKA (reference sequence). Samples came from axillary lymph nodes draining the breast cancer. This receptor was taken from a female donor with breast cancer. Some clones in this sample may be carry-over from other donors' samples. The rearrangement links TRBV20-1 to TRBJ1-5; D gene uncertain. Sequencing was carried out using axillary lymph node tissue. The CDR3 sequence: CSASTDLGNQPQHF. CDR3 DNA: TGCAGTGCTAGCACAGACCTGGGCAATCAGCCCCAGCATTTT.